This entry concerns a single TCR beta chain. Its matching antigen is unknown. Repertoires were generated with immunoSEQ multiplex PCR, while TCRdb's copy carries only in-frame clones and drops some. The repertoire holds about 98,000 clones, with more than 85% as singletons. The data were obtained in a study of siplizumab effects on memory and regulatory T cells. Germline CDR1 is SGHAT and CDR2 is FQNNGV. V shed 5 bases, J shed 2 bases, and the junction held 4 bases outside the gene matches. The CDR3 is made up of 15 amino acids. Study-wide points: Naive T cells appeared more varied than memory cells and looked like key alloresponse contributors. Unstimulated subset assignment was obtained for only a minor fraction of alloreactive clones.

The V gene is TRBV11-2, the J gene TRBJ1-5; TRBD1 agrees at 9 bases. The sequenced material came from CD4+ T cells sorted from blood. The sequence derives from a human donor in good health. This CDR3 is CASSPDRGGNQPQHF. The CDR3 bases are TGTGCCAGCAGCCCGGACAGGGGCGGCAATCAGCCCCAGCATTTT.